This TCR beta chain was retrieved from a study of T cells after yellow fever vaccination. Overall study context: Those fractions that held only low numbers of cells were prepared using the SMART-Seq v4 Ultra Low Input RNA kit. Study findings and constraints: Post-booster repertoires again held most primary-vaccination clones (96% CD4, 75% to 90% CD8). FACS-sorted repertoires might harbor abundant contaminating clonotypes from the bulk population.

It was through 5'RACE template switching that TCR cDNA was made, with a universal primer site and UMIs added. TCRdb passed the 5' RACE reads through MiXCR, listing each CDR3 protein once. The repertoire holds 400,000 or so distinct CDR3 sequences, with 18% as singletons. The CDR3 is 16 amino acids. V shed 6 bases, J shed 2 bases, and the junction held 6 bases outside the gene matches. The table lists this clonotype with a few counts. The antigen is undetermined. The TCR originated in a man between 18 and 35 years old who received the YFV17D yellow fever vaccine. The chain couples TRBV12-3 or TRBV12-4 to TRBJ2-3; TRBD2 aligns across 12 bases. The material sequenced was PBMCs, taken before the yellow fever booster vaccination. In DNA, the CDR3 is TGTGCCAGCAGCCCACTAGCGGGGGGTTACACAGATACGCAGTATTTT. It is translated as CASSPLAGGYTDTQYF.